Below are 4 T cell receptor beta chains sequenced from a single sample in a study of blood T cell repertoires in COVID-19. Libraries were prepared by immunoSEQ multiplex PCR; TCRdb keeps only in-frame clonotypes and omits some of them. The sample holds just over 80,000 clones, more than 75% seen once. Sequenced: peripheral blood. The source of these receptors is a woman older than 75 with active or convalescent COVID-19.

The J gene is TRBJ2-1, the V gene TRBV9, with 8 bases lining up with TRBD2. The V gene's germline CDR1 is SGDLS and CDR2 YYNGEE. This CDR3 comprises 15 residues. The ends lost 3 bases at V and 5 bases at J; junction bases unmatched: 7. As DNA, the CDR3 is TGTGCCAGCAGCGCGAGACTAGCGCTCGACAATGAGCAGTTCTTC. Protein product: CASSARLALDNEQFF.

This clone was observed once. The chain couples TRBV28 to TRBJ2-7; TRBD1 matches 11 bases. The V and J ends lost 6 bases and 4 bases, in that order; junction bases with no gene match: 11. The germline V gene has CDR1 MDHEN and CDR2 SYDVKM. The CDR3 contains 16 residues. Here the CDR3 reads CASSSRTGTGGYEQYF. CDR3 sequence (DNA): TGTGCCAGCAGCAGTAGGACCGGGACAGGGGGATACGAGCAGTACTTC.

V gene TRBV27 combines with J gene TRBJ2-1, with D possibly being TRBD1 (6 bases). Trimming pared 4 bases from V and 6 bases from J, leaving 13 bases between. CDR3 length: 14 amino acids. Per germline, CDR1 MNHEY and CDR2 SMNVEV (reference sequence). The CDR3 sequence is CASSSTGWSNEQFF. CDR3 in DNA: TGTGCCAGCAGTTCTACAGGGTGGAGCAATGAGCAGTTCTTC.

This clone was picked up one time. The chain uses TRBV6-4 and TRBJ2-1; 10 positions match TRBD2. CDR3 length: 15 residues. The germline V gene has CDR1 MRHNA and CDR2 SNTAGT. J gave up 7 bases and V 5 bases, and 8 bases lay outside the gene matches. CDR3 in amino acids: CASSPLAGAENEQFF. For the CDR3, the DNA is TGTGCCAGCAGTCCTCTAGCGGGGGCAGAGAATGAGCAGTTCTTC.